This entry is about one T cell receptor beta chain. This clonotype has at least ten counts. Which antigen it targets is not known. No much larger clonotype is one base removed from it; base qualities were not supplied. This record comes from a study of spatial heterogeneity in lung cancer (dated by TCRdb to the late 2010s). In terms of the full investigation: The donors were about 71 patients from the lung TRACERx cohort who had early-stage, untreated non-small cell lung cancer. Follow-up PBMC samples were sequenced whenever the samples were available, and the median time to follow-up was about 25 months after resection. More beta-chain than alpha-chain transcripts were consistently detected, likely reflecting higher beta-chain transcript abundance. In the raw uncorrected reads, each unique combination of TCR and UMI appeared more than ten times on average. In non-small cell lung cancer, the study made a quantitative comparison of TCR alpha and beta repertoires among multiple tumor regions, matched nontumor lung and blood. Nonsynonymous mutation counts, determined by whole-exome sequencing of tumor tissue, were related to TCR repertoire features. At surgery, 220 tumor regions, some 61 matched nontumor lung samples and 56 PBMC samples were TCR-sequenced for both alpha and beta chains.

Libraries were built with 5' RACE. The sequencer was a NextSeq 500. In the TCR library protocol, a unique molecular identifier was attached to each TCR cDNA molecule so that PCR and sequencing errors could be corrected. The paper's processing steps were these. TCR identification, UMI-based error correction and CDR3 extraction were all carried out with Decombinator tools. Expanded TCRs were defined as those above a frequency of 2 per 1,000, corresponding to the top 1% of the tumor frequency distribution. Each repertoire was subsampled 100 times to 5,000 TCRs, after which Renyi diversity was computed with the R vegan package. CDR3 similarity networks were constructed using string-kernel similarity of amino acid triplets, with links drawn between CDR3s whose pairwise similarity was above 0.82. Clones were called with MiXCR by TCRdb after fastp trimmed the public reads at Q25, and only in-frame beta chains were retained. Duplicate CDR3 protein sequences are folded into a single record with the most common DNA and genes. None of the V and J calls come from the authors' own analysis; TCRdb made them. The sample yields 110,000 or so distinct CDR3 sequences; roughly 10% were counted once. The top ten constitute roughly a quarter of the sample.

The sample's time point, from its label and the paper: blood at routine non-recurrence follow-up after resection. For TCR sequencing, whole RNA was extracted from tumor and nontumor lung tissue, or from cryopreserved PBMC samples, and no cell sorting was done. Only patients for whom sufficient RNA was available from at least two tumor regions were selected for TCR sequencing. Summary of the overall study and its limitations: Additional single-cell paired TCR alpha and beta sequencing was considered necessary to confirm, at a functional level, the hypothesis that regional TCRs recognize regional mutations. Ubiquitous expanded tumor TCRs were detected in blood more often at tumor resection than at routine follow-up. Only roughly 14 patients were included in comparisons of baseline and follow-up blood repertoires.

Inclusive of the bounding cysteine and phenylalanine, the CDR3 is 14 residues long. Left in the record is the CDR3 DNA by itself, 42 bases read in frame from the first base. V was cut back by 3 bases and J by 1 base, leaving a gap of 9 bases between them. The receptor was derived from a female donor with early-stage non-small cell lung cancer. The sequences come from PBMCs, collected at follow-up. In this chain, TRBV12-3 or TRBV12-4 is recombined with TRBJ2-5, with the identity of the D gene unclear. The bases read TGTGCCAGCAGTTTCAGCTCGGGCCAAGAGACCCAGTACTTC. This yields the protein CASSFSSGQETQYF.